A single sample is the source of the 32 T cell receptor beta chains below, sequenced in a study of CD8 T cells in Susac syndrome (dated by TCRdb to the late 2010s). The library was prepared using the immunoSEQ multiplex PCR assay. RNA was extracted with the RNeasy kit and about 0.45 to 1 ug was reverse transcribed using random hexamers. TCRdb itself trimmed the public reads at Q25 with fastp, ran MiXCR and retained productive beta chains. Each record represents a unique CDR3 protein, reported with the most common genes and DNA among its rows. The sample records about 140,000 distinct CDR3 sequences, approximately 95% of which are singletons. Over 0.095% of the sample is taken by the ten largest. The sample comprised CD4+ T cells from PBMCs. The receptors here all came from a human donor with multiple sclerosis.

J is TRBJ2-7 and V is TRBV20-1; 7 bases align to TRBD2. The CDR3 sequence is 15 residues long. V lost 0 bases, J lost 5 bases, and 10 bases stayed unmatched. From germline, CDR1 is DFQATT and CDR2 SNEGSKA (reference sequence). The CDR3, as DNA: TGCAGTGCTAGAGAGCCCTTAGCGGGCGTCCACGAGCAGTACTTC. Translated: CSAREPLAGVHEQYF.

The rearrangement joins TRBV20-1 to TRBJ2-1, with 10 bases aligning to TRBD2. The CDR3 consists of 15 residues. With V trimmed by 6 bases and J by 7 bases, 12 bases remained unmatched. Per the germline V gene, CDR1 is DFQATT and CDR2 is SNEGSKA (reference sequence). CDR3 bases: TGCAGTGCCGCCCCCTGGGCACTAGCGGGAAATGAGCAGTTCTTC. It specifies CSAAPWALAGNEQFF.

CDR3 amino acids: CASSPEGGLGSGANVLTF. CDR3 sequence (DNA): TGTGCCAGCAGCCCGGAGGGGGGTCTTGGCTCTGGGGCCAACGTCCTGACTTTC. V is TRBV12-3 or TRBV12-4 and J is TRBJ2-6, with D possibly called TRBD1 or TRBD2 (6 bases each). This CDR3 has 18 residues. V gave up 6 bases and J gave up 0 bases, with 18 bases separating them.

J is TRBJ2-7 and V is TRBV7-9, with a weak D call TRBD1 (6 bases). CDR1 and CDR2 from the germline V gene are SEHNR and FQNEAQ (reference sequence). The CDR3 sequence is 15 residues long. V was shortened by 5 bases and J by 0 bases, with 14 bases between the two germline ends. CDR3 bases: TGTGCCAGCAGCACGGACAGCCTCTACTCCTACGAGCAGTACTTC. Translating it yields CASSTDSLYSYEQYF.

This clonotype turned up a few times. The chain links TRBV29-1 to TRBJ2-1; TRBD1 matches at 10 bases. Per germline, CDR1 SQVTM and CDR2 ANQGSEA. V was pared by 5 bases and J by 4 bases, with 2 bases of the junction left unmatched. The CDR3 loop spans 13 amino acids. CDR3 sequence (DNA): TGCAGCGTTCGGACAGGGGGATACAATGAGCAGTTCTTC. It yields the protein CSVRTGGYNEQFF.

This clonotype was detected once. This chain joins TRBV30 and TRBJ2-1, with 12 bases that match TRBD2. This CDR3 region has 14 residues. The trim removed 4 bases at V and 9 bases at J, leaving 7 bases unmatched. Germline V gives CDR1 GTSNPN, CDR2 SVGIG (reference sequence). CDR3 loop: CAWISSGGASEQFF. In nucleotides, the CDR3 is TGTGCCTGGATATCTAGCGGGGGGGCTAGTGAGCAGTTCTTC. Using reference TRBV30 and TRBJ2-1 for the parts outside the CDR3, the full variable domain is SQTIHQWPATLVQPVGSPLSLECTVEGTSNPNLYWYRQAAGRGLQLLFYSVGIGQISSEVPQNLSASRPQDRQFILSSKKLLLSDSGFYLCAWISSGGASEQFFGPGTRLTVL.

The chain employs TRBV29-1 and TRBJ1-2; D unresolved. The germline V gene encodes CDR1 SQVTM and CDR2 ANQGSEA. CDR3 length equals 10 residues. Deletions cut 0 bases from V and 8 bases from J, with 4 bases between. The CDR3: CSVEEEGYTF. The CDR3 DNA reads TGCAGCGTTGAAGAGGAAGGCTACACCTTC.

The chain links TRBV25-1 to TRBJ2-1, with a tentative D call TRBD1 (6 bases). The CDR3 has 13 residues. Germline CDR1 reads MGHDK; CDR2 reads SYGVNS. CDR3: CAVQGISYNEQFF. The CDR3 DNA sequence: TGTGCTGTCCAGGGGATCTCCTACAATGAGCAGTTCTTC.

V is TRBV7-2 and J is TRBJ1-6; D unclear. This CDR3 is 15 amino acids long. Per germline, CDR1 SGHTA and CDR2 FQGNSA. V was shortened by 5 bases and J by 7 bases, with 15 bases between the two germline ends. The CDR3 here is CASSITTPTNSPLHF. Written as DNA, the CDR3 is TGTGCCAGCAGCATCACGACACCTACAAATTCACCCCTCCACTTT.

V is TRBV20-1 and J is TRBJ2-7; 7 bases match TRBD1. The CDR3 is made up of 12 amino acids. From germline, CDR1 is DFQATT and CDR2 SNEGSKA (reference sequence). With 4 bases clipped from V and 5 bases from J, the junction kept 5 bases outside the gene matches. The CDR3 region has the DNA TGCAGTGCTACGACAGGGTTCCACGAGCAGTACTTC. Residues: CSATTGFHEQYF.

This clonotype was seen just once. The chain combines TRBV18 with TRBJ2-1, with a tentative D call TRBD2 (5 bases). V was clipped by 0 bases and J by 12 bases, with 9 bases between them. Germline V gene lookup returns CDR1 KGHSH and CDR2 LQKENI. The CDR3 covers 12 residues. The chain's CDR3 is CASSPPAGWQFF. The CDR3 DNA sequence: TGTGCCAGCTCACCACCCGCGGGTTGGCAGTTCTTC.

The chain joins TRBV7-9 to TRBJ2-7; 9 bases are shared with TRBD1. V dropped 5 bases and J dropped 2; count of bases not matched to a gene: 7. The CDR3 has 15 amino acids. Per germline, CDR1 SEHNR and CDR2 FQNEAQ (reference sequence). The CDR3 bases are TGTGCCAGCAGCCCTCGGGACAGGGTTGCCTACGAGCAGTACTTC. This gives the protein CASSPRDRVAYEQYF. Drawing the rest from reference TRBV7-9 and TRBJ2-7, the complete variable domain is DTGVSQNPRHKITKRGQNVTFRCDPISEHNRLYWYRQTLGQGPEFLTYFQNEAQLEKSRLLSDRFSAERPKGSFSTLEIQRTEQGDSAMYLCASSPRDRVAYEQYFGPGTRLTVT.

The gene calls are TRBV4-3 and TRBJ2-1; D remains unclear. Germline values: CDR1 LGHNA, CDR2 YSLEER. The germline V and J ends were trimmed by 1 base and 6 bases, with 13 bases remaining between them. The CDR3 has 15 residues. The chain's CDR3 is CASSQAAVYPNEQFF. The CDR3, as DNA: TGCGCCAGCAGCCAAGCGGCAGTATACCCCAATGAGCAGTTCTTC.

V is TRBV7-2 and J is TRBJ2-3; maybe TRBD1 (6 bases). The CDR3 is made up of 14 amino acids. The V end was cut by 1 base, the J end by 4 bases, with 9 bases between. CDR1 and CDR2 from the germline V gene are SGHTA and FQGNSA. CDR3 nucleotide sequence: TGTGCCAGCAGCTTAGGCCCAGGGGCAGATACGCAGTATTTT. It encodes CASSLGPGADTQYF.

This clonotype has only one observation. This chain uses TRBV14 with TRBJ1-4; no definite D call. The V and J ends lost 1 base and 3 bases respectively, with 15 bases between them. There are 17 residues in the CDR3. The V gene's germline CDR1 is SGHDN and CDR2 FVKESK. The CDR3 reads CASSQGPGFGSNEKLFF. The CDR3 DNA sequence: TGTGCCAGCAGCCAAGGCCCGGGCTTCGGATCTAATGAAAAACTGTTTTTT.

The DNA for the CDR3 is TGTGCCACCAGTGCCGGGACAGCGGGACTAGCCTACGAGCAGTACTTC. Translating it yields CATSAGTAGLAYEQYF. V is TRBV24-1 and J is TRBJ2-7; weak D call: TRBD2 (8 bases). The CDR3 extends over 16 amino acids. The germline V and J ends were trimmed by 5 bases and 2 bases, with 18 bases remaining between them. CDR1 is KGHDR, CDR2 SFDVKD, per germline.

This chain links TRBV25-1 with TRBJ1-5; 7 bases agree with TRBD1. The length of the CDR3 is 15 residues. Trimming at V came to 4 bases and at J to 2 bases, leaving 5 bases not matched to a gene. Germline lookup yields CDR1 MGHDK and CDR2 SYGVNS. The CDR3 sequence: CASSVTGMGNQPQHF. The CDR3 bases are TGTGCCAGCAGTGTGACAGGGATGGGCAATCAGCCCCAGCATTTT.

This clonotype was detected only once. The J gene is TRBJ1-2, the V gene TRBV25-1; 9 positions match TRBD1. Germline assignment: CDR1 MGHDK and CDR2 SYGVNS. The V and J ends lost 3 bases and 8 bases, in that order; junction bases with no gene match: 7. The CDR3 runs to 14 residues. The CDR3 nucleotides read TGTGCCAGCAGTGATCCGGGACAGGGCCAAGGCTACACCTTC. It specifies CASSDPGQGQGYTF.

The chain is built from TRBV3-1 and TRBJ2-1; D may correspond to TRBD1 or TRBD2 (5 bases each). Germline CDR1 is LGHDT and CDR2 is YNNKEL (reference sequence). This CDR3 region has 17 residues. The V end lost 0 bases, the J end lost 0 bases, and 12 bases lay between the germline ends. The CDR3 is CASSQDLTGTSYNEQFF. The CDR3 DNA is TGTGCCAGCAGCCAAGACTTAACGGGGACCTCCTACAATGAGCAGTTCTTC.

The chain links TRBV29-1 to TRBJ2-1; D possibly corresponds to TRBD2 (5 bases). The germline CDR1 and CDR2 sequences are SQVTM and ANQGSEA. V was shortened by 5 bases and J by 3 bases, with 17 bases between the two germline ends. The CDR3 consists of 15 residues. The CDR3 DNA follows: TGCAGCGTTTTTGAAGGGAGACCGGACTACAATGAGCAGTTCTTC. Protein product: CSVFEGRPDYNEQFF.

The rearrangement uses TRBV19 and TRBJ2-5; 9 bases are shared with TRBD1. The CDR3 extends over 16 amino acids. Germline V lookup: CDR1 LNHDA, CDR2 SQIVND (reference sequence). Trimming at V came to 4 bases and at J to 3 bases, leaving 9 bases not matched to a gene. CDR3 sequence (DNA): TGTGCCAGTAGTACTGGGACAGGGAAGGGGAAAGAGACCCAGTACTTC. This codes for CASSTGTGKGKETQYF.

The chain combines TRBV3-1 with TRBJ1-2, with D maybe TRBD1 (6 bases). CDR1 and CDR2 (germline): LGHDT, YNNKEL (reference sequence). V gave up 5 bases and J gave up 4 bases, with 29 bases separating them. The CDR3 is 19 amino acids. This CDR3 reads CASSEPTRAGRGQFYGYTF. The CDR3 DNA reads TGTGCCAGCAGCGAACCGACCAGAGCCGGTAGAGGACAGTTCTATGGCTACACCTTC.

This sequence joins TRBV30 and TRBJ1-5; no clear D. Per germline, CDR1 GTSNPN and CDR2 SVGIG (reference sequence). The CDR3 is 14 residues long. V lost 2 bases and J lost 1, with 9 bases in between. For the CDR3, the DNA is TGTGCCTGGAGTCGACTCGGGAGCAATCAGCCCCAGCATTTT. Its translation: CAWSRLGSNQPQHF.

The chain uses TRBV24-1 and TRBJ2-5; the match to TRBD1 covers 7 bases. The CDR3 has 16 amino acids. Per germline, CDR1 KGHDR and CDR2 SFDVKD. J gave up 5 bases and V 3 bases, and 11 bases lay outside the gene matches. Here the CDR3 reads CATSDRGGPTGETQYF. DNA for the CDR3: TGTGCCACCAGTGATCGAGGGGGCCCCACCGGGGAGACCCAGTACTTC.

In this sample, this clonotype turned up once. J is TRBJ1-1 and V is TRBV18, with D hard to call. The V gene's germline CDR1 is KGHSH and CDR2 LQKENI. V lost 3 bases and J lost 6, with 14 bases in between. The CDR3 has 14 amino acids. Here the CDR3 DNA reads TGTGCCAGCTCACCCTTAGGTGGGAGCGCTGAAGCTTTCTTT. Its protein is CASSPLGGSAEAFF.

This chain's CDR3 is CSAALGQGHRQPQHF. CDR3 DNA: TGCAGTGCTGCGCTCGGACAGGGGCATCGACAGCCCCAGCATTTT. The rearrangement uses TRBV20-1 and TRBJ1-5; TRBD1 matches at 9 bases. After removal of 5 bases from V and 7 bases from J, the junction contained 12 bases not matched to a gene. Germline CDR1 DFQATT, CDR2 SNEGSKA (reference sequence). The CDR3 runs to 15 residues.

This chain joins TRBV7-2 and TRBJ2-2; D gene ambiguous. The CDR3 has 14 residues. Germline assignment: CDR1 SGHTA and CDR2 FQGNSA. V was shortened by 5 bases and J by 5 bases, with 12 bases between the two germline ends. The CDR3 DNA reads TGTGCCAGCAGCCCCACCTTAGGGACCGGGGAGCTGTTTTTT. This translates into CASSPTLGTGELFF.

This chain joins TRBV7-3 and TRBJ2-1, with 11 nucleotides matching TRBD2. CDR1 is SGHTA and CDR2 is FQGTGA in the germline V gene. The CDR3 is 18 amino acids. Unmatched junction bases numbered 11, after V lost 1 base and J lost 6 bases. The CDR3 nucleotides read TGTGCCAGCAGCTTAAACCTAGCGGGGGGTCTCGAACGCAATGAGCAGTTCTTC. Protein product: CASSLNLAGGLERNEQFF.

The CDR3 DNA reads TGTGCCAGCACCCTCGGGGCTTCCAGCTCCTACGAGCAGTACTTC. It encodes CASTLGASSSYEQYF. This chain uses TRBV9 with TRBJ2-7; perhaps D is TRBD1 or TRBD2 (5 bases each). CDR1 and CDR2 (germline): SGDLS, YYNGEE. The CDR3 is 15 amino acids. Trimming shortened V by 6 bases and J by 0 bases, and 16 bases separated the two germline ends.

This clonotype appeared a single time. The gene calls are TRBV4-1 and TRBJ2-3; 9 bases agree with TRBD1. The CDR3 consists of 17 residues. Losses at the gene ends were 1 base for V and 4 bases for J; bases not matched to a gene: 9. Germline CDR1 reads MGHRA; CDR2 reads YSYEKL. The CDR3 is CASSQGAQGARADTQYF. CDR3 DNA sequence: TGCGCCAGCAGCCAAGGAGCACAGGGGGCCAGGGCAGATACGCAGTATTTT.

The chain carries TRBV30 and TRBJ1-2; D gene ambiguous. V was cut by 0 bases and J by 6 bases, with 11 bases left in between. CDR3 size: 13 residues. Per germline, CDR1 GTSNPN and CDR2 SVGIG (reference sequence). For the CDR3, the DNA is TGTGCCTGGAGTGTACAGCGAGGTAATGGCTACACCTTC. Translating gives CAWSVQRGNGYTF. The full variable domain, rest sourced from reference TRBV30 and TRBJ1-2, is SQTIHQWPATLVQPVGSPLSLECTVEGTSNPNLYWYRQAAGRGLQLLFYSVGIGQISSEVPQNLSASRPQDRQFILSSKKLLLSDSGFYLCAWSVQRGNGYTFGSGTRLTVV.

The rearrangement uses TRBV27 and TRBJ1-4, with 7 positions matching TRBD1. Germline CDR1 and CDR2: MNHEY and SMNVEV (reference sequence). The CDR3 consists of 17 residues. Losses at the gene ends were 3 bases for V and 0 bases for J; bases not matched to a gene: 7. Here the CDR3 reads CASSFLPQGATNEKLFF. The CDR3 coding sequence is TGTGCCAGCAGTTTCCTTCCGCAGGGGGCAACTAATGAAAAACTGTTTTTT.